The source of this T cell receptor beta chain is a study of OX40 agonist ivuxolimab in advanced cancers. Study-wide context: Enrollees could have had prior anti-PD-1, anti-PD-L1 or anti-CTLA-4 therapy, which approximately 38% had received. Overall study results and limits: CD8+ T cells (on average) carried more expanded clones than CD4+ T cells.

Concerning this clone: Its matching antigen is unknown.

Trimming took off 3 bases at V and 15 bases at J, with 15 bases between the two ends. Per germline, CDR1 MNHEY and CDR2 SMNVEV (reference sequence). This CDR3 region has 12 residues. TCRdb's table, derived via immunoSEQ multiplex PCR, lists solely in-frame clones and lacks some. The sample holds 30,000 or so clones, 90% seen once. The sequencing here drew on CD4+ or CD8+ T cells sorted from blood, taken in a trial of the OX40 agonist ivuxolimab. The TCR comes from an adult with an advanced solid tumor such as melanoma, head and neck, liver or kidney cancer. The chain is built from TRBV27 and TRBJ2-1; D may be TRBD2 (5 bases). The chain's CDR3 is CASSFSGWELFF. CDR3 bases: TGTGCCAGCAGTTTCTCCGGATGGGAGTTGTTCTTC.